This T cell receptor beta chain was profiled in a study of identical twins. Overall study results and limits: Insertions were reduced in abundant cord blood beta clonotypes but not in memory repertoires.

Germline CDR1 reads ENHRY; CDR2 reads SYGVKD. J was trimmed by 6 bases and V by 10 bases; bases with no gene match: 7. This CDR3 has 14 residues. This clonotype showed up just a few times. Its matching antigen is unknown. From the 5' RACE reads, TCRdb called clonotypes with MiXCR, one entry per CDR3 protein. The table records more than 400,000 distinct CDR3 sequences, roughly 15% of them present only once. The same specimen was also included in a second study, on yellow fever vaccine responses in identical twins.

The source is a young woman in good health. Specimen: CD4+ T cells sorted from blood. The V call is TRBV10-3, the J call TRBJ2-1; 12 nucleotides line up with TRBD2. The CDR3: CASGGTSGFNEQFF. In DNA form, the CDR3 reads TGTGCCAGTGGCGGGACTAGCGGGTTCAATGAGCAGTTCTTC.